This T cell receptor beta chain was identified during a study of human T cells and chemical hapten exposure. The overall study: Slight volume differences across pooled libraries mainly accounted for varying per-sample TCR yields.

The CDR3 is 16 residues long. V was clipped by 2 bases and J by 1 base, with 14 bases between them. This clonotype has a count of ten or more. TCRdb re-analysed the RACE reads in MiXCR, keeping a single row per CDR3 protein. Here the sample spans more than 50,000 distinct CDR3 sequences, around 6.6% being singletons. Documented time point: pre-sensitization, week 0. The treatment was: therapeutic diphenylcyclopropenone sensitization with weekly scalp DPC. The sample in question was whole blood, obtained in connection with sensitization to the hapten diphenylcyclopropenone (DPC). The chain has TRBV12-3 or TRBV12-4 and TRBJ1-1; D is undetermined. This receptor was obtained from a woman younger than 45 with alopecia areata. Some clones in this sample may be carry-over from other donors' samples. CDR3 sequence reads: CASSLNRRPKNTEAFF. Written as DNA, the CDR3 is TGTGCCAGCAGTTTAAATAGGAGACCCAAGAACACTGAAGCTTTCTTT.